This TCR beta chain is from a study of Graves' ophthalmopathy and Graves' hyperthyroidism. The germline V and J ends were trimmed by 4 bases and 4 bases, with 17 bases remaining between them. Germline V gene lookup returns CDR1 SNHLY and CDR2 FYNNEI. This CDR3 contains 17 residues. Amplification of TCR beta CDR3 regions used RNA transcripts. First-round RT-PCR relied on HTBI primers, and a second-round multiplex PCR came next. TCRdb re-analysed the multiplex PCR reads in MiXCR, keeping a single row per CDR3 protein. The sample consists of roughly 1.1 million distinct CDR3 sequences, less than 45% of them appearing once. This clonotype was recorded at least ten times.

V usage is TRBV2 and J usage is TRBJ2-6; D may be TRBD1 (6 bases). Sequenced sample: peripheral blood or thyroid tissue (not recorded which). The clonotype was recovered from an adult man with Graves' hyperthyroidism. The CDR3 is CASSGQGITIGANVLTF. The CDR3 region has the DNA TGTGCCAGCAGTGGTCAGGGGATTACGATAGGGGCCAACGTCCTGACTTTC.